This T cell receptor beta chain was identified during a study of metastatic and nonmetastatic thyroid tumors. Study-wide context: Repertoires from blood and tumor or nodule tissue of malignant and benign thyroid patients were compared.

Every patient was untreated before thyroid surgery. Authors' processing steps: In papillary thyroid cancer, a distant-metastasis classifier was built using CDR3 differences across clinicopathological groups. TCRdb reprocessed the PCR reads using MiXCR. These V and J calls rely on TCRdb rather than the paper's analysis. Among about 93,000 clones listed, around 9.2% were seen once. J was trimmed by 6 bases and V by 1 base; bases with no gene match: 1. CDR1 is WSHSY and CDR2 is SAAADI in the germline V gene. CDR3 length equals 13 residues. This clone occurred many times. The identical CDR3 is also encoded by other nucleotide sequences in the sample.

The sequence came from a female donor with papillary thyroid cancer or a benign thyroid nodule (not recorded which). Some clones in this sample may be carry-over from other donors' samples. The sequencing input was blood. The V and J genes are TRBV10-2 and TRBJ2-3, with TRBD2 matching 7 bases. CDR3 nucleotides: TGCGCCAGCAGTGAGTTGGGGGGGGATACGCAGTATTTT. Amino acids: CASSELGGDTQYF.